This paragraph covers one T cell receptor (beta chain) sequence. Its antigen is undetermined. This record comes from a study of T cell clones after liver transplantation. The CDR3 totals 16 residues. V lost 5 bases, J lost 1 base, and 10 bases stayed unmatched. Germline V gene data show CDR1 as SNHLY and CDR2 as FYNNEI. Proliferating CFSE-low MLR cells were sequenced to define alloreactive TCRbeta sequences. The protocol was immunoSEQ multiplex PCR, while the TCRdb copy is restricted to in-frame clones and leaves out a portion. The sample shows hundreds of clones, just under 30% of them seen only once. Study observations and caveats: The donor-reactive repertoire was only partly measurable in two subjects, lacking donor cells.

The receptor comes from a human patient who received a liver transplant. Some T cells could come from the graft donor. This chain uses TRBV2 with TRBJ1-1, with 7 bases identical to TRBD1. Input material: CD8+ T cells from cultured PBMCs. The chain's CDR3 is CASSPTGLGRNTEAFF. CDR3 DNA: TGTGCCAGCAGTCCGACAGGGCTCGGTAGGAACACTGAAGCTTTCTTT.